The TCR beta chain described here comes from a study of T cells in Graves' hyperthyroidism and ophthalmopathy. A word on this clonotype: The antigen is unknown.

Study results and limitations: The blood repertoire included most of the expanded thyroid clonotypes above 0.001.

Germline lookup yields CDR1 SGHTS and CDR2 YDEGEE. J gave up 6 bases and V 4 bases, and 4 bases lay outside the gene matches. The CDR3 sequence is 12 residues long. Amplified regions were TCR beta CDR3 sequences from RNA transcripts. A first-round RT-PCR of the TCR CDR3 used the HTBI primer set. From the multiplex PCR reads, TCRdb called clonotypes with MiXCR, one entry per CDR3 protein. This table has 700,000 to 850,000 distinct CDR3 sequences, 30% to 40% appearing once. The study enrolled patients aged 18 to 65 with newly diagnosed hyperthyroidism of under 2 months' duration. The sequence was collected from a woman aged 40-49 years with Graves' hyperthyroidism. The chain carries TRBV5-8 and TRBJ2-7; 7 bases are shared with TRBD1. Specimen: blood. As DNA, the CDR3 is TGTGCCAGCAGCCACGACAGGGTCGAGCAGTACTTC. This sequence encodes CASSHDRVEQYF.